The clone carrying this T cell receptor (beta chain) was observed once. TCRdb's copy holds only in-frame clones and misses some; the assay was immunoSEQ multiplex PCR. The sample includes roughly 240,000 clones, about four fifths seen only once; the top ten take about 3.6%. This specimen comes from a study of blood T cell repertoires in COVID-19. V gave up 7 bases and J gave up 4 bases; unmatched junction bases: 15. The CDR3 has 16 amino acids. Per the germline V gene, CDR1 is SGHDT and CDR2 is YYEEEE. This TCR derives from a woman between 35 and 50 years old who had been exposed to COVID-19. Sequencing input: PBMCs or T cells enriched from blood (not recorded which). The rearrangement uses TRBV5-6 and TRBJ1-2; 8 positions match TRBD1. CDR3 sequence (DNA): TGTGCCAGCCTGACTTCCCAGACAGGGGCAACCTATGGCTACACCTTC. Amino acid sequence: CASLTSQTGATYGYTF. Supplemented by reference TRBV5-6 and TRBJ1-2, the full variable domain reads DAGVTQSPTHLIKTRGQQVTLRCSPKSGHDTVSWYQQALGQGPQFIFQYYEEEERQRGNFPDRFSGHQFPNYSSELNVNALLLGDSALYLCASLTSQTGATYGYTFGSGTRLTVV.